The 7 T cell receptor beta chains below come from one sample, sequenced in a study of blood T cell repertoires in COVID-19. Repertoires were generated with immunoSEQ multiplex PCR, while TCRdb's copy carries only in-frame clones and drops some. The data contain approximately 240,000 clones, around 87% of them singletons. The sequencing sample was made of PBMCs or T cells enriched from blood (not recorded which). These receptors all come from a woman aged 25 to 45 with acute COVID-19.

This clone was counted only a few times. V usage is TRBV18 and J usage is TRBJ1-1; no clear D gene. V lost 3 bases, J lost 4 bases, and 9 bases lay in between. CDR1 is KGHSH and CDR2 is LQKENI in the germline V gene. The CDR3 runs to 13 residues. The CDR3 loop reads CASSPNSATEAFF. The CDR3 DNA follows: TGTGCCAGCTCACCTAACAGTGCCACTGAAGCTTTCTTT.

The genes are TRBV10-2 and TRBJ1-5, with D maybe TRBD1 (5 bases). V was pared by 6 bases and J by 0 bases, with 24 bases between. This CDR3 comprises 19 residues. From germline, CDR1 is WSHSY and CDR2 SAAADI. In DNA, the CDR3 is TGCGCCAGCAGGGGGCTCGGGTCCGACCATCTTTATAGCAATCAGCCCCAGCATTTT. This encodes CASRGLGSDHLYSNQPQHF.

In its sample, this clone was seen a few times. The rearrangement joins TRBV6-6 to TRBJ1-6, with 8 positions matching TRBD1. The junction had 9 bases not matched to a gene; V was cut back by 5 bases and J by 3 bases. Germline-derived CDR1 and CDR2 are MNHNY and SVGAGI (reference sequence). The CDR3 loop spans 17 amino acids. The CDR3 spells CASSRRTGPNYNSPLHF. The CDR3 DNA reads TGTGCCAGCAGTCGGAGGACAGGGCCAAACTATAATTCACCCCTCCACTTT.

This clone occurred a few times. The rearrangement links TRBV4-3 to TRBJ1-6, with TRBD1 matching over 8 bases. The CDR3 has 19 amino acids. Germline V lookup: CDR1 LGHNA, CDR2 YSLEER. Germline trimming cut 0 bases from V and 3 bases from J; bases unmatched to any gene: 10. The DNA of the CDR3 is TGCGCCAGCAGCCAAGATCTCCCAGGGGGCTTATTCTATAATTCACCCCTCCACTTT. Its protein product is CASSQDLPGGLFYNSPLHF.

The rearrangement uses TRBV28 and TRBJ1-4; 7 nucleotides match TRBD1. In germline, CDR1 is MDHEN, CDR2 SYDVKM. Losses at the gene ends were 6 bases for V and 7 bases for J; bases not matched to a gene: 8. This CDR3 has 14 amino acids. CDR3: CASRSQGLSEKLFF. In DNA form, the CDR3 reads TGTGCCAGCAGGTCACAGGGGTTAAGTGAAAAACTGTTTTTT. Looking up the rest from reference TRBV28 and TRBJ1-4 gives the full variable domain: DVKVTQSSRYLVKRTGEKVFLECVQDMDHENMFWYRQDPGLGLRLIYFSYDVKMKEKGDIPEGYSVSREKKERFSLILESASTNQTSMYLCASRSQGLSEKLFFGSGTQLSVL.

The table lists this clone with a few counts. V gene TRBV5-1 combines with J gene TRBJ2-2, with D uncertain. The CDR3 is 14 residues long. Germline assignment: CDR1 SGHRS and CDR2 YFSETQ. Trimming took 0 bases from V and 3 from J, leaving 6 bases between them. DNA for the CDR3: TGCGCCAGCAGCTTGGTCAGTTACACCGGGGAGCTGTTTTTT. Translating gives CASSLVSYTGELFF. Supplemented by reference TRBV5-1 and TRBJ2-2, the full variable domain reads KAGVTQTPRYLIKTRGQQVTLSCSPISGHRSVSWYQQTPGQGLQFLFEYFSETQRNKGNFPGRFSGRQFSNSRSEMNVSTLELGDSALYLCASSLVSYTGELFFGEGSRLTVL.

CDR3 loop: CSVEPGDNYGYTF. The CDR3 nucleotides are TGCAGCGTTGAGCCGGGAGACAACTATGGCTACACCTTC. This chain connects TRBV29-1 to TRBJ1-2, with unresolved D. The V end was cut by 3 bases, the J end by 2 bases, with 10 bases between. The CDR3 length is 13 residues. Germline V gene lookup returns CDR1 SQVTM and CDR2 ANQGSEA. The variable domain in full, completed from reference TRBV29-1 and TRBJ1-2, reads SAVISQKPSRDICQRGTSLTIQCQVDSQVTMMFWYRQQPGQSLTLIATANQGSEATYESGFVIDKFPISRPNLTFSTLTVSNMSPEDSSIYLCSVEPGDNYGYTFGSGTRLTVV.